A single sample is the source of the 27 T cell receptor beta chains below, sequenced in a study of blood T cell repertoires in COVID-19. Libraries were prepared by immunoSEQ multiplex PCR; TCRdb keeps only in-frame clonotypes and omits some of them. The repertoire has some 160,000 clones, around 89% of them found once; the top ten carry 3%. Sample: peripheral blood. The receptors derive from a woman in her fifties or sixties with active COVID-19.

This sequence joins TRBV27 and TRBJ2-2, with D perhaps TRBD2 (5 bases). The V gene lost 2 bases and the J gene lost 2 bases, with 6 bases spanning the gap. The CDR3 loop spans 14 amino acids. Germline V gene sequence: CDR1 MNHEY, CDR2 SMNVEV (reference sequence). CDR3 sequence (DNA): TGTGCCAGCAGTTTACGGACTAACACCGGGGAGCTGTTTTTT. Encoded protein: CASSLRTNTGELFF.

In DNA, the CDR3 is TGTGCCAGCAGTTACTCGAGACAGGGGGCCAAAAACATTCAGTACTTC. Translation gives CASSYSRQGAKNIQYF. This chain links TRBV6-5 with TRBJ2-4; TRBD1 matches 8 bases. The V and J ends lost 0 bases and 1 base, in that order; junction bases with no gene match: 2. CDR3 length equals 16 residues. The germline CDR1 and CDR2 sequences are MNHEY and SVGAGI.

The CDR3 nucleotides are TGTGCCAGCAAAGGACAGGTCTCTAGCAATCAGCCCCAGCATTTT. Its protein is CASKGQVSSNQPQHF. This sequence joins TRBV6-5 and TRBJ1-5, with TRBD1 matching 7 bases. Per germline, CDR1 MNHEY and CDR2 SVGAGI. This CDR3 has 15 residues. J gave up 0 bases and V 7 bases, and 6 bases lay outside the gene matches.

In its sample, this clone was seen once. The chain joins TRBV2 to TRBJ2-4; TRBD1 matches at 7 bases. Germline values: CDR1 SNHLY, CDR2 FYNNEI. Trimming cost V 7 bases and J 0 bases; bases outside gene matches: 9. The CDR3 contains 16 residues. This chain's CDR3 is CASNPGQRLAKNIQYF. In DNA, the CDR3 is TGTGCCAGCAACCCGGGACAGAGATTAGCCAAAAACATTCAGTACTTC. Full variable domain (remainder filled in from reference TRBV2 and TRBJ2-4): EPEVTQTPSHQVTQMGQEVILRCVPISNHLYFYWYRQILGQKVEFLVSFYNNEISEKSEIFDDQFSVERPDGSNFTLKIRSTKLEDSAMYFCASNPGQRLAKNIQYFGAGTRLSVL.

The chain recombines TRBV6-5 with TRBJ2-3, with D uncertain. Germline V gene data show CDR1 as MNHEY and CDR2 as SVGAGI. The CDR3 contains 14 residues. V dropped 2 bases and J dropped 5 bases, with 11 bases sitting between them. This CDR3 reads CASSYGLPGDTQYF. CDR3 nucleotides: TGTGCCAGCAGTTACGGGTTGCCGGGAGATACGCAGTATTTT.

V is TRBV3-1 (or the pseudogene TRBV3-2) and J is TRBJ2-1; no clear D. CDR3 length: 10 residues. The V gene's germline CDR1 is LGHDT and CDR2 YNNKEL (reference sequence). V was shortened by 3 bases and J by 16 bases, with 10 bases between the two germline ends. CDR3 DNA: TGTGCCAGCAGCCACCTAGAGTTTTTCTTC. It is translated as CASSHLEFFF.

This chain connects TRBV4-1 to TRBJ1-1; the match to TRBD1 covers 7 bases. This CDR3 comprises 16 residues. Trimming cost V 0 bases and J 0 bases; bases outside gene matches: 4. Germline V gene sequence: CDR1 MGHRA, CDR2 YSYEKL. CDR3 in DNA: TGCGCCAGCAGCCAAGATGGTGACAGGGTGAACACTGAAGCTTTCTTT. Protein product: CASSQDGDRVNTEAFF.

The genes are TRBV4-3 and TRBJ2-2; 15 bases fit TRBD2. CDR1 and CDR2 (germline): LGHNA, YSLEER. V lost 0 bases to trimming and J lost 0 bases; unmatched junction nucleotides: 8. This CDR3 is 21 amino acids long. CDR3 region: CASSQDVGTSGRSSNTGELFF. CDR3 sequence (DNA): TGCGCCAGCAGCCAAGATGTCGGGACTAGCGGGAGGAGTTCGAACACCGGGGAGCTGTTTTTT.

The gene calls are TRBV29-1 and TRBJ2-7, with D possibly TRBD2 on 6 matching bases. There are 14 residues in the CDR3. V gave up 1 base and J gave up 2 bases, with 12 bases separating them. Germline V gene sequence: CDR1 SQVTM, CDR2 ANQGSEA. This chain's CDR3 is CSVEGGDGAYEQYF. CDR3 DNA sequence: TGCAGCGTTGAAGGGGGGGACGGAGCCTACGAGCAGTACTTC.

The chain is built from TRBV7-9 and TRBJ1-2, with a weak D call TRBD1 (6 bases). The CDR3 extends over 14 amino acids. The germline CDR1 and CDR2 sequences are SEHNR and FQNEAQ (reference sequence). The V end was cut by 1 base, the J end by 4 bases, with 10 bases between. The CDR3 region is CASSLVSGAYGYTF. In DNA form, the CDR3 reads TGTGCCAGCAGCTTAGTCTCAGGGGCCTATGGCTACACCTTC.

The chain joins TRBV28 to TRBJ1-2; TRBD1 agrees at 8 bases. The CDR3 consists of 19 residues. Germline V gene data show CDR1 as MDHEN and CDR2 as SYDVKM. After removal of 4 bases from V and 4 bases from J, the junction contained 20 bases not matched to a gene. In DNA, the CDR3 is TGTGCCAGCAGTTCCCAGACCCGGGACAAACCAGGGGGCCTCTATGGCTACACCTTC. Encoded protein: CASSSQTRDKPGGLYGYTF.

The rearrangement uses TRBV6-2 or TRBV6-3 and TRBJ1-5; D not resolved. The V gene lost 2 bases and the J gene lost 7 bases, with 15 bases spanning the gap. The CDR3 extends over 15 amino acids. Germline lookup yields CDR1 MNHEY and CDR2 SVGEGT. CDR3 sequence: CASSYPQPGNQPQHF. DNA of the CDR3: TGTGCCAGCAGTTACCCCCAACCGGGAAACCAGCCCCAGCATTTT.

A single count supports this clone. The chain combines TRBV21-1 with TRBJ2-5; the D call in the table, TRBD2, was not verified against the DNA. TRBV21-1 counts as a pseudogene. The CDR3 spans 13 residues. CDR3 nucleotides: TGTGCCAGCAGATACGGGTATGGTGAGACCCAGTACTTC. Protein: CASRYGYGETQYF.

The genes are TRBV28 and TRBJ2-7; 10 nucleotides line up with TRBD1. This CDR3 has 14 residues. Looked up from germline, CDR1 is MDHEN and CDR2 is SYDVKM. V lost 5 bases to trimming and J lost 7 bases; unmatched junction nucleotides: 8. The CDR3 reads CASSSPGTGVEQYF. The CDR3 nucleotides read TGTGCCAGCAGTAGTCCCGGGACAGGGGTTGAGCAGTACTTC. Variable domain in full (rest from reference TRBV28 and TRBJ2-7): DVKVTQSSRYLVKRTGEKVFLECVQDMDHENMFWYRQDPGLGLRLIYFSYDVKMKEKGDIPEGYSVSREKKERFSLILESASTNQTSMYLCASSSPGTGVEQYFGPGTRLTVT.

CDR3 bases: TGTGCCACCAGTGATTTGCAAGGGGGATCCTACAATGAGCAGTTCTTC. Translating it yields CATSDLQGGSYNEQFF. The V gene is TRBV24-1, the J gene TRBJ2-1; D is possibly TRBD1 (6 bases). Germline lookup yields CDR1 KGHDR and CDR2 SFDVKD. CDR3 length: 16 residues. V was trimmed by 0 bases and J by 1 base, leaving 9 bases between them.

The chain combines TRBV7-2 with TRBJ1-2; D is perhaps TRBD1 (5 bases). The ends were cut back, 2 bases at V and 4 bases at J, with 11 bases in the middle. CDR3 length equals 14 residues. Germline assignment: CDR1 SGHTA and CDR2 FQGNSA. Here the CDR3 reads CASSLWQGVYGYTF. CDR3 coding DNA: TGTGCCAGCAGCTTATGGCAGGGCGTCTATGGCTACACCTTC.

CDR3 loop: CASNFGSHNEQFF. Here the CDR3 DNA reads TGTGCCAGCAACTTCGGGTCTCATAATGAGCAGTTCTTC. The chain combines TRBV12-3 or TRBV12-4 with TRBJ2-1; D call uncertain. CDR3 length: 13 residues. Trimming took 7 bases from V and 7 from J, leaving 14 bases between them.

The chain uses TRBV28 and TRBJ2-7; 8 bases are shared with TRBD1. The CDR3 sequence is 15 residues long. Germline loops: CDR1 MDHEN, CDR2 SYDVKM. J lost 2 bases, V lost 6 bases, and 9 bases had no gene match. This CDR3 is CASSPRQGTTYEQYF. For the CDR3, the DNA is TGTGCCAGCAGCCCCAGACAGGGGACCACCTACGAGCAGTACTTC.

The chain links TRBV2 to TRBJ2-1, with D possibly being TRBD2 (5 bases). V was clipped by 1 base and J by 9 bases, with 22 bases between them. This CDR3 region has 17 residues. Germline CDR1 reads SNHLY; CDR2 reads FYNNEI. The CDR3 nucleotides read TGTGCCAGCAGTGAAGTTGGAACTATGGTAGATGAGGGTGAGCAGTTCTTC. Translation: CASSEVGTMVDEGEQFF.

This clone was detected only once. This rearrangement joins TRBV11-2 to TRBJ2-3; D gene unclear. Per the germline V gene, CDR1 is SGHAT and CDR2 is FQNNGV. The ends were cut back, 3 bases at V and 3 bases at J, with 13 bases in the middle. The CDR3 is made up of 15 amino acids. The CDR3 DNA sequence: TGTGCCAGCAGCTTGGTAGCTCTCCCAACAGATACGCAGTATTTT. Residues: CASSLVALPTDTQYF.

This clone showed up just once. This chain joins TRBV5-4 and TRBJ2-1, with 13 nucleotides matching TRBD2. Germline lookup yields CDR1 SGHNT and CDR2 YYREEE (reference sequence). This CDR3 comprises 18 residues. Trimming at V came to 6 bases and at J to 5 bases, leaving 14 bases not matched to a gene. The CDR3 loop reads CASTQTSGRADFHNEQFF. DNA for the CDR3: TGTGCCAGCACTCAAACTAGCGGGAGGGCCGATTTCCACAATGAGCAGTTCTTC.

The rearrangement joins TRBV28 to TRBJ2-7; TRBD2 aligns across 10 bases. The V segment lost 6 bases and the J segment 2 bases; nucleotides outside the gene matches: 4. Germline CDR1 MDHEN, CDR2 SYDVKM. This CDR3 has 14 amino acids. CDR3 in DNA: TGTGCCAGCAGCATAGCGGGAGGAGCCTACGAGCAGTACTTC. It is translated as CASSIAGGAYEQYF.

The rearrangement joins TRBV28 to TRBJ2-1; D may be TRBD2 (6 bases). Trimming stripped 4 bases from V and 4 bases from J, with 20 bases between. Germline V CDR1 and CDR2: MDHEN, SYDVKM. CDR3 size: 17 residues. CDR3 DNA sequence: TGTGCCAGCAGTTCGAGGGAGGCGGCATGGCTTTACAATGAGCAGTTCTTC. Its protein is CASSSREAAWLYNEQFF.

This rearrangement joins TRBV11-2 to TRBJ2-7; D possibly corresponds to TRBD2 (5 bases). Between the trimmed V and J ends, which lost 5 bases and 0 bases, there was a span of 11 bases. Germline V gene lookup returns CDR1 SGHAT and CDR2 FQNNGV. The CDR3 extends over 14 amino acids. CDR3 sequence: CASSGLRSSYEQYF. CDR3 DNA sequence: TGTGCCAGCAGCGGACTCCGTAGCTCCTACGAGCAGTACTTC.

The chain carries TRBV28 and TRBJ1-2, with 7 bases that match TRBD1. V shed 2 bases and J 5 bases; nucleotides not matched to a gene: 11. CDR1 and CDR2 from the germline V gene are MDHEN and SYDVKM. This CDR3 spans 16 amino acids. CDR3 loop: CASSLITGVKGYGYTF. CDR3 sequence (DNA): TGTGCCAGCAGTTTAATCACAGGGGTCAAGGGATATGGCTACACCTTC.

The CDR3 sequence is CASTPGDRNYGYTF. The CDR3 coding sequence is TGTGCCAGCACCCCTGGGGACAGGAACTATGGCTACACCTTC. V and J are TRBV6-5 and TRBJ1-2; 8 bases match TRBD1. V lost 7 bases to trimming and J lost 2 bases; unmatched junction nucleotides: 6. Germline values: CDR1 MNHEY, CDR2 SVGAGI. The CDR3 totals 14 residues.

The chain couples TRBV4-3 to TRBJ2-2; D call uncertain. Germline V CDR1 and CDR2: LGHNA, YSLEER. The ends were cut back, 0 bases at V and 2 bases at J, with 16 bases in the middle. The CDR3 contains 18 residues. CDR3 sequence (DNA): TGCGCCAGCAGCCAAGAAGAGGCCCGCCGGAAAAACACCGGGGAGCTGTTTTTT. Its translation: CASSQEEARRKNTGELFF.